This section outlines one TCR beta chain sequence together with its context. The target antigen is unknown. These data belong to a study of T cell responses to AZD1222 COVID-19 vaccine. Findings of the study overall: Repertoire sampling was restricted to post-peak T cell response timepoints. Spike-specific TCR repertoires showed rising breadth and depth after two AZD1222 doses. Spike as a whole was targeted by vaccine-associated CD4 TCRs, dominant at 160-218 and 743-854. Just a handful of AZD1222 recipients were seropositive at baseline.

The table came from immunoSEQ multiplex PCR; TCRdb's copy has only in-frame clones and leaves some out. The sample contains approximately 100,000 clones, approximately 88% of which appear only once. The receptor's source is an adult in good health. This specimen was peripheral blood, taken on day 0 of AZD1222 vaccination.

In nucleotides, the CDR3 is TGTGCCATCAGCTACGTAGGCTCTGGGGCCAACGTCCTGACTTTC. Encoded protein: CAISYVGSGANVLTF. J is TRBJ2-6 and V is TRBV10-3; D unclear. The CDR3 consists of 15 residues. Germline CDR1 is ENHRY and CDR2 is SYGVKD. V gave up 6 bases and J gave up 0 bases, with 9 bases separating them.